The 27 T cell receptor beta chains presented below share a single source sample, sequenced in a study of OX40 agonist ivuxolimab in advanced cancers. Assay: immunoSEQ multiplex PCR; the TCRdb copy retains only in-frame clones and omits some. This table holds 65,000 to 75,000 clones, more than 70% found once. The sequencing used CD4+ or CD8+ T cells sorted from blood, collected in a trial of the OX40 agonist ivuxolimab. These receptors were collected from an adult with an advanced solid tumor such as melanoma, head and neck, liver or kidney cancer.

The chain couples TRBV5-1 to TRBJ1-1; maybe TRBD1 (6 bases). The V end was cut by 3 bases, the J end by 0 bases, with 12 bases between. Germline-derived CDR1 and CDR2 are SGHRS and YFSETQ. This CDR3 has 15 residues. CDR3 nucleotide sequence: TGCGCCAGCAGCTCGACAGGCTTCATGAACACTGAAGCTTTCTTT. Protein sequence: CASSSTGFMNTEAFF.

This rearrangement joins TRBV4-2 to TRBJ2-2; 8 bases agree with TRBD2. The J segment lost 6 bases and the V segment lost 0 bases, leaving 6 bases of the junction unmatched. The CDR3 totals 16 residues. Germline loops: CDR1 LGHNA, CDR2 YNFKEQ. The CDR3 DNA is TGTGCCAGCAGCCAAGATCTAGCGGGTTACCCCGGGGAGCTGTTTTTT. This encodes CASSQDLAGYPGELFF.

CDR3 protein: CASSSGTGSSGNTIYF. As DNA, the CDR3 is TGTGCCAGCTCATCCGGGACAGGGTCCTCCGGAAACACCATATATTTT. The chain recombines TRBV18 with TRBJ1-3, with 9 bases that match TRBD1. After removal of 5 bases from V and 4 bases from J, the junction contained 9 bases not matched to a gene. The CDR3 loop spans 16 amino acids. Germline assignment: CDR1 KGHSH and CDR2 LQKENI.

This chain links TRBV7-9 with TRBJ2-7, with D perhaps given as TRBD1 or TRBD2 (5 bases each). Looked up from germline, CDR1 is SEHNR and CDR2 is FQNEAQ (reference sequence). The V end lost 4 bases, the J end lost 8 bases, and 15 bases lay between the germline ends. CDR3 size: 13 residues. The CDR3 is CASSSSGTEKQYF. The DNA of the CDR3 is TGTGCCAGCAGCTCGTCCGGGACGGAAAAGCAGTACTTC.

This chain connects TRBV5-1 to TRBJ1-5; D unclear. V shed 0 bases and J shed 2 bases, with 9 bases lying between them. The CDR3 is made up of 15 amino acids. The V gene's germline CDR1 is SGHRS and CDR2 YFSETQ. The CDR3 sequence is CASSLGGDGNQPQHF. In nucleotides, the CDR3 is TGCGCCAGCAGCTTGGGGGGAGATGGCAATCAGCCCCAGCATTTT.

This clone was recorded once. The genes are TRBV28 and TRBJ1-2; D gene ambiguous. The CDR3 length is 13 residues. Germline CDR1 MDHEN, CDR2 SYDVKM. Trimming removed 9 bases from V and 1 base from J, with 12 bases in between. The CDR3 sequence: CASVKGINYGYTF. The DNA for the CDR3 is TGTGCCAGTGTTAAAGGGATTAACTATGGCTACACCTTC.

This clone is a singleton in its sample. J is TRBJ2-3 and V is TRBV5-1; 8 bases are a match to TRBD2. The V and J ends lost 2 bases and 4 bases, in that order; junction bases with no gene match: 15. CDR1 and CDR2 (germline): SGHRS, YFSETQ. The CDR3 is made up of 18 amino acids. The CDR3 loop reads CASSFGLAGPRGADTQYF. In nucleotides, the CDR3 is TGCGCCAGCAGCTTCGGGCTAGCGGGCCCCCGGGGGGCAGATACGCAGTATTTT.

The V and J genes are TRBV5-1 and TRBJ1-4; possible D gene TRBD1, 5 bases. Germline values: CDR1 SGHRS, CDR2 YFSETQ. V was clipped by 5 bases and J by 5 bases, with 13 bases between them. This CDR3 is 14 amino acids long. In DNA, the CDR3 is TGCGCCAGCAGACCCGGGACCGAGAATGAAAAACTGTTTTTT. It encodes CASRPGTENEKLFF. Full variable domain (missing parts from reference TRBV5-1 and TRBJ1-4): KAGVTQTPRYLIKTRGQQVTLSCSPISGHRSVSWYQQTPGQGLQFLFEYFSETQRNKGNFPGRFSGRQFSNSRSEMNVSTLELGDSALYLCASRPGTENEKLFFGSGTQLSVL.

The CDR3 DNA reads TGCGCCAGCAGCCAAGATAGTCCCAGCGGGGGGTCCTCCTACGAGCAGTACTTC. Amino acids: CASSQDSPSGGSSYEQYF. The chain joins TRBV4-1 to TRBJ2-7, with 9 bases aligning to TRBD2. The V segment lost 0 bases and the J segment 0 bases; nucleotides outside the gene matches: 9. This CDR3 spans 18 amino acids. Germline V gives CDR1 MGHRA, CDR2 YSYEKL.

The chain links TRBV19 to TRBJ1-2, with D maybe TRBD1 (5 bases). Germline loops: CDR1 LNHDA, CDR2 SQIVND (reference sequence). Trimming took off 0 bases at V and 7 bases at J, with 12 bases between the two ends. The CDR3 loop spans 14 amino acids. This chain's CDR3 is CASSIDLSGGGYTF. In DNA, the CDR3 is TGTGCCAGTAGTATAGATCTTTCCGGGGGTGGCTACACCTTC.

The genes are TRBV6-5 and TRBJ2-5; either TRBD1 or TRBD2 may fit D (5 bases each). The CDR3 length is 13 residues. Germline V gene sequence: CDR1 MNHEY, CDR2 SVGAGI. V lost 4 bases, J lost 4 bases, and 10 bases lay in between. The CDR3 coding sequence is TGTGCCAGCAGTTCCCGGGGCGGAGAGACCCAGTACTTC. As protein: CASSSRGGETQYF.

This clone has only one observation. The V call is TRBV6-6, the J call TRBJ2-7; 8 bases agree with TRBD1. CDR3 length: 14 residues. Germline CDR1 is MNHNY and CDR2 is SVGAGI (reference sequence). V lost 7 bases to trimming and J lost 0 bases; unmatched junction nucleotides: 5. The CDR3 DNA sequence: TGTGCCAGCACCATGGACAGGGACTCCTACGAGCAGTACTTC. Its protein product is CASTMDRDSYEQYF.

J is TRBJ2-7 and V is TRBV28; 7 bases align to TRBD2. V shed 6 bases and J 8 bases; nucleotides not matched to a gene: 13. The germline gives CDR1 MDHEN, CDR2 SYDVKM. The CDR3 consists of 14 residues. CDR3: CASSPNSGTTKQYF. The CDR3 DNA reads as TGTGCCAGCAGCCCCAACTCCGGGACTACCAAGCAGTACTTC.

This chain connects TRBV5-1 to TRBJ1-6; unclear D gene. Trimming took off 5 bases at V and 11 bases at J, with 20 bases between the two ends. Germline V gives CDR1 SGHRS, CDR2 YFSETQ. The CDR3 is 15 residues long. The CDR3 nucleotides read TGCGCCAGCAGGGGAGGCGGTTTTGAGGGTACACCCCTCCACTTT. Protein sequence: CASRGGGFEGTPLHF.

This clone was counted a single time. The CDR3 DNA reads TGTGCCAGCAGCCGCGGACAGGGAAGGCATTTT. This sequence encodes CASSRGQGRHF. J is TRBJ1-5 and V is TRBV6-5; 8 bases are a match to TRBD1. Germline CDR1 MNHEY, CDR2 SVGAGI. With V trimmed by 6 bases and J by 15 bases, 7 bases remained unmatched. This CDR3 contains 11 residues.

The chain is built from TRBV5-1 and TRBJ2-1, with TRBD1 as a possible D gene (5 bases). Trimming stripped 6 bases from V and 5 bases from J, with 12 bases between. Germline CDR1 reads SGHRS; CDR2 reads YFSETQ. The CDR3 has 13 amino acids. CDR3 residues: CASTTGHNNEQFF. The CDR3 DNA follows: TGCGCCAGCACTACCGGACACAACAATGAGCAGTTCTTC.

The chain carries TRBV5-1 and TRBJ2-3; 7 bases fit TRBD2. V shed 0 bases and J 2 bases; nucleotides not matched to a gene: 0. Germline CDR1 is SGHRS and CDR2 is YFSETQ. CDR3 length equals 14 residues. The CDR3 spells CASSLGDYTDTQYF. CDR3 DNA: TGCGCCAGCAGCTTGGGGGACTACACAGATACGCAGTATTTT.

This clone was seen a handful of times. The CDR3 loop is CASSSSAVGGGSPLHF. The CDR3 bases are TGCGCCAGCAGTTCCTCCGCAGTCGGTGGTGGTTCACCCCTCCACTTT. J is TRBJ1-6 and V is TRBV5-1; D unclear. Germline lookup yields CDR1 SGHRS and CDR2 YFSETQ. Trimming left V 5 bases short and J 9 bases short, with 21 bases between. This CDR3 has 16 residues.

The chain joins TRBV5-1 to TRBJ2-3; D not certain. CDR1 and CDR2 (germline): SGHRS, YFSETQ. CDR3 length: 14 amino acids. V lost 0 bases, J lost 0 bases, and 5 bases lay in between. The CDR3 sequence is CASSLADSTDTQYF. The CDR3 coding sequence is TGCGCCAGCAGCTTGGCGGACAGCACAGATACGCAGTATTTT.

CDR3 residues: CASDIAGGVNEQFF. The CDR3, as DNA: TGTGCCAGCGATATAGCGGGGGGGGTGAATGAGCAGTTCTTC. The J gene is TRBJ2-1, the V gene TRBV2, with 11 positions matching TRBD2. The germline gives CDR1 SNHLY, CDR2 FYNNEI. The CDR3 is 14 residues long. V dropped 8 bases and J dropped 7; count of bases not matched to a gene: 7.

V usage is TRBV7-2 and J usage is TRBJ2-5; D uncertain. CDR1 and CDR2 from the germline V gene are SGHTA and FQGNSA. CDR3 length equals 14 residues. Trimming shortened V by 2 bases and J by 1 base, and 8 bases separated the two germline ends. The CDR3 sequence is CASSLPPSQETQYF. The CDR3 DNA reads TGTGCCAGCAGCTTACCTCCCTCCCAAGAGACCCAGTACTTC.

A single count supports this clone. This chain joins TRBV28 and TRBJ1-1, with 9 positions matching TRBD1. The CDR3 consists of 15 residues. The junction had 11 bases not matched to a gene; V was cut back by 6 bases and J by 6 bases. The germline V gene has CDR1 MDHEN and CDR2 SYDVKM. The CDR3 bases are TGTGCCAGCAGGACAAACAGGGGGCGTTTGGCTGAAGCTTTCTTT. Residues: CASRTNRGRLAEAFF.

The V call is TRBV5-1, the J call TRBJ2-6; D uncertain. The V gene's germline CDR1 is SGHRS and CDR2 YFSETQ. The V end lost 4 bases, the J end lost 0 bases, and 11 bases lay between the germline ends. CDR3 length equals 16 residues. CDR3 residues: CASSQDRSSGANVLTF. The CDR3 DNA follows: TGCGCCAGCAGCCAGGACCGCAGCTCTGGGGCCAACGTCCTGACTTTC.

The rearrangement joins TRBV6-6 to TRBJ2-5; TRBD2 is a possible D gene (6 bases). The germline gives CDR1 MNHNY, CDR2 SVGAGI (reference sequence). The V end lost 1 base, the J end lost 2 bases, and 11 bases lay between the germline ends. The CDR3 spans 15 residues. The CDR3 bases are TGTGCCAGCAGTTACTGGGACTCCATGCAAGAGACCCAGTACTTC. The encoded protein is CASSYWDSMQETQYF.

The gene calls are TRBV13 and TRBJ2-3; D tentatively fits TRBD1 or TRBD2 (5 bases each). Trimming left V 6 bases short and J 1 base short, with 17 bases between. The CDR3 sequence is 16 residues long. The germline CDR1 and CDR2 sequences are PRHDT and FYEKMQ (reference sequence). The CDR3, as DNA: TGTGCCAGCAGTCAAGCTTGGGGGTCTGGCACAGATACGCAGTATTTT. Residues: CASSQAWGSGTDTQYF. Variable domain in full (rest from reference TRBV13 and TRBJ2-3): AAGVIQSPRHLIKEKRETATLKCYPIPRHDTVYWYQQGPGQDPQFLISFYEKMQSDKGSIPDRFSAQQFSDYHSELNMSSLELGDSALYFCASSQAWGSGTDTQYFGPGTRLTVL.

This clone was seen a handful of times. The V gene is TRBV5-1, the J gene TRBJ2-2; 7 nucleotides match TRBD1. Germline CDR1 reads SGHRS; CDR2 reads YFSETQ. The V and J ends lost 1 base and 1 base, in that order; junction bases with no gene match: 4. CDR3 length: 16 amino acids. The CDR3 here is CASSLIPGGNTGELFF. In DNA, the CDR3 is TGCGCCAGCAGCTTGATCCCAGGGGGGAACACCGGGGAGCTGTTTTTT. The complete variable domain, with remaining parts taken from reference TRBV5-1 and TRBJ2-2, reads KAGVTQTPRYLIKTRGQQVTLSCSPISGHRSVSWYQQTPGQGLQFLFEYFSETQRNKGNFPGRFSGRQFSNSRSEMNVSTLELGDSALYLCASSLIPGGNTGELFFGEGSRLTVL.

The chain carries TRBV10-3 and TRBJ1-6, with D perhaps TRBD1 (6 bases). This CDR3 is 12 amino acids long. V gave up 6 bases and J gave up 8 bases, with 8 bases separating them. The germline gives CDR1 ENHRY, CDR2 SYGVKD. The chain's CDR3 is CAISPGDSPLHF. The CDR3 DNA is TGTGCCATCAGCCCAGGGGATTCACCCCTCCACTTT.